This paragraph reports one TCR beta chain. In Seattle, patients joined the study during active infection and were tracked longitudinally. The entry originates in a study of blood T cell repertoires in COVID-19. For the study at large: Samples of COVID-19 (acute and convalescent) were obtained from the United States, Italy and Spain. T cells, B-cell-depleted T cells, or PBMCs supplied cDNA or gDNA.

In the original analysis: Quantification of nucleated cells was approximated via reference gene primer amplification. Some clones are missing from TCRdb's copy, which holds only in-frame ones; the method was immunoSEQ multiplex PCR. The V and J calls and clone size were taken over from that table, and D and trimming were inferred from the DNA. The sample yields about 150,000 clones, around four fifths seen once. Trimming took off 5 bases at V and 1 base at J, with 23 bases between the two ends. Germline V lookup: CDR1 LNHNV, CDR2 YYDKDF (reference sequence). This CDR3 is built from 19 residues. This sequence joins TRBV15 and TRBJ2-2; the D gene is possibly TRBD1 (6 bases). The sequenced sample was peripheral blood. The sequence was collected from a woman of 80 years or more with COVID-19, enrolled during active disease. The DNA of the CDR3 is TGTGCCACCAGCGCAAGGGGGTACTTCCAGGAGGAGAACACCGGGGAGCTGTTTTTT. Translation: CATSARGYFQEENTGELFF.